These 13 T cell receptor beta chains were sequenced from one sample in a study of CD8 T cells in ankylosing spondylitis. One entry per CDR3 protein results from TCRdb running MiXCR on the 5' RACE reads. The data show approximately 250,000 distinct CDR3 sequences, roughly a third seen once. The sample taken for sequencing was blood, either unsorted or a sorted T cell fraction (not recorded which). Receptor source: a male donor with ankylosing spondylitis or in good health (not recorded which).

The chain couples TRBV29-1 to TRBJ2-1; TRBD1 aligns across 8 bases. J lost 10 bases, V lost 7 bases, and 21 bases had no gene match. Germline lookup yields CDR1 SQVTM and CDR2 ANQGSEA. This CDR3 comprises 16 residues. Here the CDR3 DNA reads TGCAGCGCCCCGCGGCTCGACAGGGGAGGATCCAGAGAGCAGTTCTTC. As protein: CSAPRLDRGGSREQFF.

The rearrangement joins TRBV12-3 or TRBV12-4 to TRBJ1-2; TRBD1 matches 9 bases. This CDR3 has 16 amino acids. Trimming cost V 5 bases and J 5 bases; bases outside gene matches: 12. The CDR3 spells CASSPPDRGRGYGYTF. In DNA form, the CDR3 reads TGTGCCAGCAGTCCCCCGGACAGGGGAAGAGGGTATGGCTACACCTTC.

The sample holds a few counts of this clonotype. This sequence joins TRBV20-1 and TRBJ2-3; no clear D gene. CDR3 length equals 14 residues. V was clipped by 3 bases and J by 5 bases, with 15 bases between them. Germline lookup yields CDR1 DFQATT and CDR2 SNEGSKA (reference sequence). The CDR3 coding sequence is TGCAGTGCTAGGGCCGGCGAGGTGGAAGATACGCAGTATTTT. The encoded protein is CSARAGEVEDTQYF.

This rearrangement joins TRBV28 to TRBJ2-5; 10 positions match TRBD2. Losses at the gene ends were 8 bases for V and 0 bases for J; bases not matched to a gene: 9. Germline V gives CDR1 MDHEN, CDR2 SYDVKM. CDR3 size: 16 residues. The CDR3, as DNA: TGTGCCAGCGTTCGCGGACTAGCGGAGAACCAAGAGACCCAGTACTTC. This sequence encodes CASVRGLAENQETQYF.

A note on this clonotype: This could be a read error, since a much larger clone is one nucleotide away. This chain links TRBV7-2 with TRBJ1-2; D perhaps matches TRBD1 (5 bases). Germline loops: CDR1 SGHTA, CDR2 FQGNSA. The CDR3 has 14 residues. V lost 6 bases and J 0 bases, leaving 11 bases between the germline ends. The CDR3 nucleotides read TGTGCCAGCAGGTTACTAGGGGCTAACTATGGCTACACCTTC. Translating it yields CASRLLGANYGYTF.

This clonotype has a handful of counts. The V gene is TRBV7-2, the J gene TRBJ2-2; tentative D call: TRBD2 (6 bases). This CDR3 is built from 16 residues. Germline loops: CDR1 SGHTA, CDR2 FQGNSA. V gave up 5 bases and J gave up 0 bases, with 13 bases separating them. The CDR3 bases are TGTGCCAGCAGCATACGGACTATCGCGAACACCGGGGAGCTGTTTTTT. Translation gives CASSIRTIANTGELFF.

V usage is TRBV6-1 and J usage is TRBJ2-5, with a possible D match to TRBD2 (6 bases). Germline-derived CDR1 and CDR2 are MNHNS and SASEGT. This CDR3 contains 14 residues. Trimming pared 10 bases from V and 5 bases from J, leaving 20 bases between. CDR3 coding DNA: TGTGCCACTATGGCGTGGAGGGGTGGCGAGACCCAGTACTTC. It codes for CATMAWRGGETQYF.

Only a few counts were recorded for this clonotype. The chain couples TRBV6-5 to TRBJ2-2, with D maybe TRBD2 (5 bases). CDR3 length: 15 residues. Germline-derived CDR1 and CDR2 are MNHEY and SVGAGI. Between the trimmed V and J ends, which lost 2 bases and 2 bases, there was a span of 9 bases. The CDR3 reads CASSYEGRNTGELFF. Here the CDR3 DNA reads TGTGCCAGCAGTTACGAGGGAAGAAACACCGGGGAGCTGTTTTTT.

This clonotype was picked up a small number of times. This chain uses TRBV20-1 with TRBJ1-5; 9 bases map to TRBD1. The CDR3 length is 14 residues. V shed 6 bases, J shed 2 bases, and the junction held 5 bases outside the gene matches. CDR1 and CDR2 (germline): DFQATT, SNEGSKA (reference sequence). The CDR3 reads CSAAQGAGNQPQHF. Written as DNA, the CDR3 is TGCAGTGCCGCACAGGGGGCCGGCAATCAGCCCCAGCATTTT.

This chain uses TRBV5-1 with TRBJ1-2; D is perhaps TRBD1 (6 bases). The germline V gene has CDR1 SGHRS and CDR2 YFSETQ. Trimming took off 0 bases at V and 7 bases at J, with 13 bases between the two ends. CDR3 length: 14 amino acids. This chain's CDR3 is CASSLAGVGPGYTF. CDR3 sequence (DNA): TGCGCCAGCAGCTTGGCAGGGGTAGGACCTGGCTACACCTTC.

The chain links TRBV5-4 to TRBJ1-1; D is uncertain. The CDR3 loop spans 13 amino acids. Germline assignment: CDR1 SGHNT and CDR2 YYREEE (reference sequence). V gave up 0 bases and J gave up 10 bases, with 13 bases separating them. CDR3 protein: CASSLAGEGGAFF. CDR3 in DNA: TGTGCCAGCAGCTTGGCCGGGGAGGGAGGAGCTTTCTTT.

This clonotype was seen more than once but under ten times. V is TRBV20-1 and J is TRBJ2-3; TRBD2 agrees at 8 bases. With 5 bases clipped from V and 3 bases from J, the junction kept 16 bases outside the gene matches. The CDR3 loop spans 17 amino acids. Germline V lookup: CDR1 DFQATT, CDR2 SNEGSKA (reference sequence). As DNA, the CDR3 is TGCAGTGCTCCCCTTTCGGGGGGGCCAAAATTGACAGATACGCAGTATTTT. Its protein is CSAPLSGGPKLTDTQYF.

This clonotype was observed a few times. The rearrangement uses TRBV5-1 and TRBJ1-1; tentatively, D is TRBD1 (6 bases). There are 12 residues in the CDR3. Germline V gene data show CDR1 as SGHRS and CDR2 as YFSETQ. V lost 0 bases to trimming and J lost 10 bases, with 10 bases between them. Written as DNA, the CDR3 is TGCGCCAGCAGCTTGGAGGGGGGGGGAGCTTTCTTT. Its protein is CASSLEGGGAFF.